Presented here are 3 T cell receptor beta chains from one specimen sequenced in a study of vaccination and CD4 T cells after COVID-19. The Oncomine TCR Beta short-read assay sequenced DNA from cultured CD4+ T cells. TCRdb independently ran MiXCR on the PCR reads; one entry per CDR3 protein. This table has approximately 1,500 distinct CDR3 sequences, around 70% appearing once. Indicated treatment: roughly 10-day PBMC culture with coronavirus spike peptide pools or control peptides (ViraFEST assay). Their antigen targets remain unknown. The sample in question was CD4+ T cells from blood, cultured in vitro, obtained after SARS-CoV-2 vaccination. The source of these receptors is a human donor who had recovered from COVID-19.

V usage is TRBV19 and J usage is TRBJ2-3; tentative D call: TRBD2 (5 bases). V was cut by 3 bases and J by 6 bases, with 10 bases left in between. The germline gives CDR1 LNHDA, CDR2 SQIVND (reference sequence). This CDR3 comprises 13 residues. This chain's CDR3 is CASSMGAEDTQYF. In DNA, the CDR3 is TGTGCCAGTAGTATGGGAGCGGAGGATACGCAGTATTTT.

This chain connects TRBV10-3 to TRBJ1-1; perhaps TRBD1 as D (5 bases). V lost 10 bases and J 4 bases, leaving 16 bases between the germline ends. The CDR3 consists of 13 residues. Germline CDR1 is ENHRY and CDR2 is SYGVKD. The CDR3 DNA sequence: TGTGCCACCTCACGCGGGGGTTTCACTGAAGCTTTCTTT. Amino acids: CATSRGGFTEAFF.

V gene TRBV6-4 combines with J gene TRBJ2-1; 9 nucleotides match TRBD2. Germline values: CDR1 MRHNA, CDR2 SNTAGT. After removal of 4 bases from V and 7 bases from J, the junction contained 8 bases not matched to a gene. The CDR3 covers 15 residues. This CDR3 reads CASSVSAGGPNEQFF. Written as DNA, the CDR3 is TGTGCCAGCAGTGTGTCCGCGGGAGGGCCAAATGAGCAGTTCTTC.